This T cell receptor (beta chain) was documented in a study of shared clonotypes between healthy human individuals (dated by TCRdb to the early 2020s). Some background on the complete study: Two women and a few men aged 18 to 49 years were included in the cohort. Between about 0.9 and 9 billion PBMCs per donor were obtained by leukapheresis. The study deeply sequenced blood TCR repertoires of about 5 healthy adults to estimate repertoire size and the extent of clonotype sharing between individuals. To increase sequencing depth and limit assay-specific biases, different laboratories used diverse techniques to prepare libraries and sequence TCR repertoires. For each donor, three plates each were used for CD4 naive and CD4 memory, two plates were used for CD8 naive, and one plate was used for CD8 memory.

Comment on this clone: Which antigen it targets is not known. Base qualities are not at hand, and no much larger clone is one base apart.

TCR CDR3 regions were amplified from genomic DNA by multiplex PCR using the deep immunoSEQ assay. Extracted genomic DNA from each cell subset was spread evenly across all wells of several immunoSEQ 96-well plates, with each plate serving as a replicate. For sorted subsets, about 0.2 ug genomic DNA, equal to about 30,000 T cell genomes, was loaded into each replicate PCR. Purified libraries were measured with a Qubit 3.0 fluorometer, size-checked on a Bioanalyzer 2100, and measured again with the KAPA Library Quantification kit. A separate single-read 150-cycle Illumina NextSeq 550 flow cell was used to sequence each immunoSEQ 96-well plate. On the authors' methods: Because only junctional sequences without quality scores were contained in the immunoSEQ output, filtering matching that applied to full-length reads could not be performed. To assign V/J genes and CDR3, sequences were annotated using PyIR, a Python wrapper for IgBLAST v1.9, with IMGT germline references. Any read was removed if the V/J assignment was weak (E-value above 1e-6), the CDR3 was missing, or the read contained stop codons, out-of-frame junctions, or ambiguous translated residues. A V3J clonotype was defined by an identical inferred V gene, J gene, and CDR3 amino acid sequence. The percentage overlap between two repertoires was calculated by dividing the number of shared unique clonotypes by the size of the smaller repertoire. Repertoire richness was assessed with RTK rarefaction, the Chao1 estimator, and Recon v2.1 estimates of unobserved clonotypes. Generation probabilities for all TCRbeta clonotypes obtained by the gDNA method from a handful of donors were computed using OLGA. TCRdb provides this immuneACCESS table in a form limited to in-frame rearrangements. Some clones are lacking; in checked studies, under half of them reflect an unresolved V gene, and why the rest are absent is not known. Clone size and V and J calls were adopted from that table, with D and trimming inferred from the DNA. The sample data list around 1.5 million clones, and 95% to 99% of these were observed just once. Roughly 0.45% of the sample goes to the ten largest clones.

Relative to germline, V is missing 0 bases and J is missing 9 bases, with 10 bases of the junction outside any gene match. The CDR3, cysteine through phenylalanine, is 15 amino acids long. Only the CDR3 DNA is retained, 45 bases long and in frame from the first base. CDR1 and CDR2 are drawn from the germline V gene (reference sequence): MNHNY, SVGAGI. Summary of the overall study and its limitations: Based on pairwise subsampling, the degree of clonotype sharing among donors was expected to be affected by sequencing depth. Naive subsets generally had larger estimated clonotype richness than memory subsets. The small number of donors limited the genetic and exposure-history diversity represented. Clonotypes shared by all four sorted-subset donors showed higher generation probabilities than non-shared clonotypes. When a few donors were compared, the shared fraction of clonotypes was about 5.2% for naive CD4, about 4% for naive CD8, more than 2% for memory CD4, and about 0.36% for memory CD8. Rarefaction of sorted-subset datasets indicated incomplete sequencing despite the large sequencing depth. Only blood was sampled, and tissue TCR repertoires likely differ from those in blood.

The donors were healthy, HIV-negative adults with no recently reported acute infections or vaccinations. All donors were Caucasian adults living in Nashville, Tennessee, USA. CD4+ T cells were enriched by magnetic negative selection, after which naive cells were positively selected on CD45RA and the negative fraction was taken as the memory subset. Blood was collected by leukapheresis, and PBMCs were isolated by Ficoll-Histopaque density gradient centrifugation and then cryopreserved in liquid nitrogen vapor phase. Analytical flow cytometry was used to check the purity and quantity of each magnetically sorted T cell population. From each sorted fraction, genomic DNA was isolated and quantified by UV absorbance on a Nanodrop 2000c.

Source material: naive CD4+ T cells sorted from blood. The cell subset or site label, read with the paper, signifies: CD45RA+ positively selected. The chain employs TRBV6-6 and TRBJ2-5; 7 bases in the junction line up with TRBD1. The clonotype was recovered from a man younger than 45 in good health. The DNA is TGTGCCAGCAGTTACTCCATTGGGACAGACCGGCCCCAGTACTTC. Its translation is CASSYSIGTDRPQYF.